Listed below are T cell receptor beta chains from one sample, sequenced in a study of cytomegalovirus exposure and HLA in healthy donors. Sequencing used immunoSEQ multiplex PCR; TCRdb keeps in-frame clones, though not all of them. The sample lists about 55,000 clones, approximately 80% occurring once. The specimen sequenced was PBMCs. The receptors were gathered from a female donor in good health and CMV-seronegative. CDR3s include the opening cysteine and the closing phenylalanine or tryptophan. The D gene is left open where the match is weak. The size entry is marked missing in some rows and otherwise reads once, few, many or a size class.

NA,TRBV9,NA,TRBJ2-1,CASSVGTVENEQFF,TGTGCCAGCAGCGTAGGGACAGTTGAAAATGAGCAGTTCTTC
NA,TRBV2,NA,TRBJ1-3,CASSSHHSGNTIYF,TGTGCCAGCAGTTCACACCACTCTGGAAACACCATATATTTT
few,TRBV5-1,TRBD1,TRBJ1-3,CASSSLTGFRNTIYF,TGCGCCAGCAGCTCCTTGACAGGGTTTCGAAACACCATATATTTT
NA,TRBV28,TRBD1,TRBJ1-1,CATQNRGRVSTEAFF,TGTGCCACGCAGAACAGGGGGCGGGTATCCACTGAAGCTTTCTTT
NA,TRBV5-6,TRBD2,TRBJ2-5,CASSLDRASGGAFEETQYF,TGTGCCAGCAGCTTGGACAGGGCTAGCGGGGGGGCGTTCGAGGAGACCCAGTACTTC
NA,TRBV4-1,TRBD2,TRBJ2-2,CASSQVILAEVTGELFF,TGCGCCAGCAGCCAAGTGATACTAGCGGAGGTCACCGGGGAGCTGTTTTTT
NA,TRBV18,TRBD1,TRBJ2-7,CASSPGQAGILEQYF,TGTGCCAGCTCACCCGGACAGGCAGGCATCCTGGAGCAGTACTTC
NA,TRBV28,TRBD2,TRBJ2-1,CASSPRGGRDEQFF,TGTGCCAGCAGCCCCCGGGGGGGGCGCGATGAGCAGTTCTTC
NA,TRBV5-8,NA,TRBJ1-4,CASSPTGGLEEKLFF,TGTGCCAGCAGCCCCACTGGAGGCTTAGAGGAAAAACTGTTTTTT
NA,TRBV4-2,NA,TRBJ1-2,CASSQEPADSTNYGYTF,TGTGCCAGCAGCCAAGAGCCGGCGGACTCCACGAACTATGGCTACACCTTC
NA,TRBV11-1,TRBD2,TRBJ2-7,CASSGPGTSGRVYEQYF,TGTGCCAGCAGCGGACCCGGGACTAGCGGGAGAGTCTACGAGCAGTACTTC
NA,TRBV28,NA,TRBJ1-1,CASSLRHNEAFF,TGTGCCAGCAGCCTAAGACACAATGAAGCTTTCTTT
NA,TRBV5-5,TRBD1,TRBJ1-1,CASSPQGANTEAFF,TGTGCCAGCAGCCCCCAGGGGGCTAACACTGAAGCTTTCTTT
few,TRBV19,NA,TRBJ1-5,CASKGQKNQPQHF,TGTGCCAGTAAGGGACAAAAGAATCAGCCCCAGCATTTT
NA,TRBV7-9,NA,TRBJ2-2,CASSFRGPGELFF,TGTGCCAGCAGCTTTCGGGGTCCCGGGGAGCTGTTTTTT
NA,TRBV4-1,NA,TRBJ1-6,CASSPAGDRIPLHF,TGCGCCAGCAGCCCCGCAGGGGATCGGATCCCCCTCCACTTT
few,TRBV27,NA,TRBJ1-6,CASSLGGPYNSPLHF,TGTGCCAGCAGCCTGGGGGGACCCTATAATTCACCCCTCCACTTT
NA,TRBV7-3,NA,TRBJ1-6,CASRDEGGTLHF,TGTGCCAGCAGGGACGAGGGTGGAACCCTCCACTTT
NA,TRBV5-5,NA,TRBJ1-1,CASRRNTEAFF,TGTGCCAGCAGGAGGAACACTGAAGCTTTCTTT
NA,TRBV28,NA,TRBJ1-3,CASSLLRQSSGNTIYF,TGTGCCAGCAGTCTATTAAGACAGAGCTCTGGAAACACCATATATTTT
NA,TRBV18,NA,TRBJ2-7,CASSRTGQTTYEQYF,TGTGCCAGCTCACGAACCGGGCAGACTACCTACGAGCAGTACTTC
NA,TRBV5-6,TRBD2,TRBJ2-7,CASIFGGGGSYF,TGTGCCAGCATTTTCGGGGGGGGCGGGTCGTACTTC
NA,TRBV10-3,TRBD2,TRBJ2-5,CAISDRGLVSRGRETQYF,TGTGCCATCAGTGACAGGGGACTAGTATCCAGGGGCCGGGAGACCCAGTACTTC
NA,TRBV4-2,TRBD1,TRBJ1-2,CASSPDRGRHYGYTF,TGTGCCAGCAGCCCGGACAGGGGGCGGCACTATGGCTACACCTTC
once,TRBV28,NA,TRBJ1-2,CASRVTRFPFGYTF,TGTGCCAGCCGTGTGACAAGATTCCCCTTCGGCTACACCTTC
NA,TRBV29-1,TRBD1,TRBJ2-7,CSVGRDRDSYEQYF,TGCAGCGTTGGCCGGGACAGGGACTCCTACGAGCAGTACTTC
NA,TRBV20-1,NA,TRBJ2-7,CSPRADWEQYF,TGCAGTCCGCGGGCGGACTGGGAGCAGTACTTC
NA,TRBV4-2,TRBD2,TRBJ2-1,CASSRGLAGALLNEQFF,TGTGCCAGCAGCCGAGGACTAGCGGGGGCCCTACTCAATGAGCAGTTCTTC
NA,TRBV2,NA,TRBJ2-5,CASSHSRGMGETQYF,TGTGCCAGCAGTCATTCCCGGGGGATGGGGGAGACCCAGTACTTC